The rows below give T cell receptor beta chains drawn from one sample of a study of cytomegalovirus exposure and HLA in healthy donors. Sequenced by immunoSEQ multiplex PCR; TCRdb stores in-frame clones only, minus some. Altogether around 67,000 clones are present, about four fifths being singletons, with the ten largest covering roughly 7.8%. Sequencing used PBMCs. The receptors originated from a man aged 18 to 30 in good health and CMV-seropositive. CDR3s include the opening cysteine and the closing phenylalanine or tryptophan. The order of the fields is clone size, J gene, D gene, V gene, CDR3 DNA, CDR3 protein. The D gene is left open where the match is weak. Size is omitted from some rows. Given values are once, few, many or a class for expanded clones.

>-|TRBJ1-3|TRBD1|TRBV9
TGTGCCAGCAGCTCGATCGGACAGGGGCGTCAAATATATTTT
CASSSIGQGRQIYF
>once|TRBJ1-2|-|TRBV18
TGTGCCAGCTCACGGGTCAGGGAGGGCGGCTACACCTTC
CASSRVREGGYTF
>-|TRBJ1-1|-|TRBV11-2
TGTGCCAGCAGCTTCGAGTTGAACACTGAAGCTTTCTTT
CASSFELNTEAFF
>few|TRBJ1-5|TRBD1|TRBV6-6
TGTGCCAGCAGTATGACAGGGAGCAATCAGCCCCAGCATTTT
CASSMTGSNQPQHF
>-|TRBJ2-7|TRBD1|TRBV29-1
TGCAGCGTTGCCGGGACAGGGGCCAGAGAGCAGTACTTC
CSVAGTGAREQYF
>-|TRBJ2-7|TRBD2|TRBV5-1
TGCGCCAGCAGTATAGCGGGAGGGGACTCCTACGAGCAGTACTTC
CASSIAGGDSYEQYF
>-|TRBJ1-1|-|TRBV15
TGTGCCACCAGCAGAGATAGGAGCTCAGGGGTTGAAGCTTTCTTT
CATSRDRSSGVEAFF
>-|TRBJ1-1|-|TRBV2
TGTGCCAGCAGTCGTAGGGGGAACACTGAAGCTTTCTTT
CASSRRGNTEAFF
>-|TRBJ2-5|TRBD1|TRBV7-7
TGTGCTAGCAGCCGAATTGGACAGGGGGGTTGGGAGACCCAGTACTTC
CASSRIGQGGWETQYF
>-|TRBJ2-1|-|TRBV9
TGTGCCAGCAGCGTAGAAGGCGGCTCAGGAGGTGAGCAGTTCTTC
CASSVEGGSGGEQFF
>-|TRBJ1-4|TRBD1|TRBV13
TGTGCCAGCAGCGAGGGACAGATTAATGAAAAACTGTTTTTT
CASSEGQINEKLFF
>once|TRBJ1-5|-|TRBV4-1
TGCGCCAGCAGCCAAGTCAGTGGTAGCAATCAGCCCCAGCATTTT
CASSQVSGSNQPQHF
>-|TRBJ1-5|-|TRBV30
TGTGCCTGGAGTCCCCCGGGACAGCCCCAGCATTTT
CAWSPPGQPQHF
>-|TRBJ2-3|TRBD2|TRBV7-9
TGTGCCAGCAGCTTAGTCTCGGGGGGGACAGATACGCAGTATTTT
CASSLVSGGTDTQYF
>-|TRBJ2-7|-|TRBV27
TGTGCCAGCAGTTTCCAGTCCGGGGGCTACGAGCAGTACTTC
CASSFQSGGYEQYF